What follows is one T cell receptor beta chain and its context. After removal of 4 bases from V and 1 base from J, the junction contained 3 bases not matched to a gene. Germline CDR1 reads SQVTM; CDR2 reads ANQGSEA. The CDR3 loop spans 14 amino acids. This sample was taken from a study of T cell changes during pregnancy in multiple sclerosis. Produced via immunoSEQ multiplex PCR; TCRdb's table is partial and in-frame only. Of about 110,000 clones in the sample, around 90% are singletons; the top ten hold 1.5% to 2%. This specimen consisted of peripheral blood, obtained after pregnancy. The rearrangement links TRBV29-1 to TRBJ2-7; 11 bases are a match to TRBD2. This clonotype was sampled from a female donor with multiple sclerosis, enrolled in a pregnancy study. In DNA form, the CDR3 reads TGCAGCGTTGGCGGGACTAGCGGTTCCTACGAGCAGTACTTC. Protein product: CSVGGTSGSYEQYF.